This TCR beta chain stems from a study of T cells in women clearing cervical HPV infection. The CDR3 extends over 12 amino acids. Germline V lookup: CDR1 SGHAT, CDR2 FQNNGV. Data came from immunoSEQ multiplex PCR; TCRdb stores just in-frame clones and leaves some out. With tens of thousands of clones in the sample, the ten largest clones hold 8.4%. Study-wide results and caveats: TRBV6-7 abundance was lower in cases than controls (around 0.11% versus 0.15%). Effector/memory and HPV-specific T cells were not isolated, and association timing is unknown.

All participants had a single incident cervical HPV16 infection, and prevalent HPV16 infections were excluded. Points on this clone: Its antigen is undetermined. The CDR3 end lies 3 residues beyond the end of the read and is filled in from the germline J gene.

The TCR sequence derives from a woman aged 18-70 years with a cervical HPV16 infection that either progressed to CIN3+ or cleared (not recorded which). Sequencing used blood buffy coat. V usage is TRBV11-2 and J usage is TRBJ1-2; possibly TRBD1 for D (5 bases). The CDR3 DNA, read in part, is TGTGCCAGCAGCTTTCAGGGAGGGGGC. Protein product: CASSFQGGG. The CDR3, in full, reads CASSFQGGGYTF.